Listed below are T cell receptor beta chains from one sample, sequenced in a study of blood T cell repertoires in COVID-19. Assay used: immunoSEQ multiplex PCR; TCRdb lists only in-frame clones, some missing. The sample yields fewer than 60,000 clones, 70% to 90% seen once. Input material: peripheral blood. The receptors come from a man aged 60 to 75 with COVID-19, enrolled during active disease. The CDR3 runs from the conserved cysteine through the conserved F or W.

cdr3_aa: CASSPESGSPYNEQFF
v_call: TRBV5-1
j_call: TRBJ2-1

cdr3_aa: CASKVQSYSNQPQHF
v_call: TRBV19
j_call: TRBJ1-5

cdr3_aa: CATSSRQGNTGELFF
v_call: TRBV15
j_call: TRBJ2-2

cdr3_aa: CASSLVGTVQETQYF
v_call: TRBV4-1
j_call: TRBJ2-5

cdr3_aa: CASSAGGFNYGYTF
v_call: TRBV19
j_call: TRBJ1-2

cdr3_aa: CAWSIGKNTGELFF
v_call: TRBV30
j_call: TRBJ2-2

cdr3_aa: CASSQDHRVAQPQHF
v_call: TRBV4-3
j_call: TRBJ1-5

cdr3_aa: CASSLGGPQHF
v_call: TRBV12-3/TRBV12-4
j_call: TRBJ1-5

cdr3_aa: CASRGKNNSPLHF
v_call: TRBV12-3/TRBV12-4
j_call: TRBJ1-6

cdr3_aa: CASSSGFNYGYTF
v_call: TRBV19
j_call: TRBJ1-2

cdr3_aa: CASSKGIAGGNNEQFF
v_call: TRBV21-1
j_call: TRBJ2-1

cdr3_aa: CATSRDLGGPTYEQYF
v_call: TRBV15
j_call: TRBJ2-7

cdr3_aa: CASSLERGRNEQFF
v_call: TRBV5-1
j_call: TRBJ2-1

cdr3_aa: CAWRPDIWSGRGHTEAFF
v_call: TRBV30
j_call: TRBJ1-1

cdr3_aa: CASSSLGFSGNTIYF
v_call: TRBV7-8
j_call: TRBJ1-3

cdr3_aa: CAARAGGTIYF
v_call: TRBV19
j_call: TRBJ1-3

cdr3_aa: CASSVGETGELFF
v_call: TRBV9
j_call: TRBJ2-2

cdr3_aa: CASSLSVSYEQYF
v_call: TRBV12-3/TRBV12-4
j_call: TRBJ2-7

cdr3_aa: CASSEGGGRSYEQYF
v_call: TRBV2
j_call: TRBJ2-7

cdr3_aa: CASNDSPPNYGYTF
v_call: TRBV19
j_call: TRBJ1-2

cdr3_aa: CASSLAGGQGRTYEQYF
v_call: TRBV5-1
j_call: TRBJ2-7

cdr3_aa: CASSLASWGPSYEQYF
v_call: TRBV5-4
j_call: TRBJ2-7

cdr3_aa: CASSLASTEGRETQYF
v_call: TRBV7-2
j_call: TRBJ2-5

cdr3_aa: CATRTSGSNEQYF
v_call: TRBV12-3/TRBV12-4
j_call: TRBJ2-7